This T cell receptor beta chain was recovered during a study of blood T cell repertoires in COVID-19. Living in about two dozen US areas, the participants were between roughly 18 and 89 years of age. Participants' reported clinical history set cohort assignment. V gave up 3 bases and J gave up 3 bases, with 9 bases separating them. Germline V gene data show CDR1 as SGHRS and CDR2 as YFSETQ. The CDR3 is made up of 13 amino acids. Original processing notes: Amplification with reference gene primers provided the estimates of nucleated cell counts. The assay was immunoSEQ multiplex PCR, and TCRdb's table has in-frame clones only and misses some. The D gene and trimming were derived from the DNA, and the V and J assignments and clone size from that table. This sample has roughly 240,000 clones, with approximately 88% found just once.

The TCR originated in a woman aged 35 to 49 with acute COVID-19. The specimen was PBMCs or T cells enriched from blood (not recorded which). The gene calls are TRBV5-1 and TRBJ1-1, with D tentatively TRBD1 (5 bases). The CDR3 sequence: CASSSQGYTEAFF. CDR3 DNA: TGCGCCAGCAGCTCCCAGGGTTACACTGAAGCTTTCTTT.